The clone carrying this TCR beta chain was detected once. What it recognizes is unknown. This entry comes from a study of long-term antiretroviral therapy in people with HIV. Study-wide points: CDR3 lengths in HIV samples spanned a narrower range than controls. Transplant-donor-level diversity was not reached after ART, though diversity increased.

Participants who had HIV were, without exception, treated in the United States. This CDR3 is built from 13 residues. V lost 4 bases and J lost 9; bases outside the gene matches: 7. Germline values: CDR1 SQVTM, CDR2 ANQGSEA. Researchers report immunoSEQ v3.0 was run at survey level. It was roughly 40,000-50,000 T-cell genomes per sample that sequencing targeted. The assay was immunoSEQ multiplex PCR, and TCRdb's table has in-frame clones only and misses some. The sample has roughly 20,000 clones; around 81% are singletons. Source: unsorted PBMCs, taken roughly 4 years after starting antiretroviral therapy. This receptor was taken from a man aged 18 to 35 with HIV. The genes are TRBV29-1 and TRBJ1-5; 9 positions agree with TRBD1. The CDR3 loop is CSVGTGEATPQHF. As DNA, the CDR3 is TGCAGCGTTGGGACAGGGGAAGCGACGCCCCAGCATTTT.